The clone carrying this T cell receptor beta chain showed up just once. Original data processing: Estimates of nucleated cell counts were drawn from the amplification of reference gene primers. TCRdb's copy holds only in-frame clones and misses some; the assay was immunoSEQ multiplex PCR. The V and J calls and clone size come from that table; D and trimming were worked out from the DNA. The sample has some 70,000 clones, around 87% seen once; the top ten hold less than 8%. The record originates from a study of blood T cell repertoires in COVID-19. Study details: Samples came from the United States, Italy and Spain, spanning acute and convalescent COVID-19. From T cells, B-cell-depleted T cells, or PBMCs came the material, which was cDNA or gDNA.

Trimming shortened V by 4 bases and J by 2 bases, and 22 bases separated the two germline ends. CDR1 is KGHDR, CDR2 SFDVKD, per germline. The CDR3 loop spans 18 amino acids. The genes are TRBV24-1 and TRBJ1-2; D ambiguous. The clonotype was recovered from a man aged 45-65 years with active COVID-19. Sequenced material: peripheral blood. CDR3 DNA sequence: TGTGCCACCAGTGACCCGTTCTTACCCCAGTCACAGAACTATGGCTACACCTTC. As protein: CATSDPFLPQSQNYGYTF.